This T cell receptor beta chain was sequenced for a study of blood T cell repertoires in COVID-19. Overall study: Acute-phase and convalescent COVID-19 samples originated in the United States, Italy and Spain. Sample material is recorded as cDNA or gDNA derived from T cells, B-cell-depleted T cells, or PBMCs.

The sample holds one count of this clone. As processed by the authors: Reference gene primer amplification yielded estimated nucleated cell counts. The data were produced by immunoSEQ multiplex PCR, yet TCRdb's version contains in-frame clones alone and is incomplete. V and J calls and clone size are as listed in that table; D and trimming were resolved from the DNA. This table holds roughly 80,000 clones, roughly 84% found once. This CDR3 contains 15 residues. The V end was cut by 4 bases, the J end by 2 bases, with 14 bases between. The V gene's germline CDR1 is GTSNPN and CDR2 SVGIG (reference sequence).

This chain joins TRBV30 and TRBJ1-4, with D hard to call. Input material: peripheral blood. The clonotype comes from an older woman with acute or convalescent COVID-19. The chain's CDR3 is CAWTKPGMTNEKLFF. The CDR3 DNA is TGTGCCTGGACCAAGCCGGGGATGACTAATGAAAAACTGTTTTTT.